These 21 T cell receptor beta chains came from one sample sequenced in a study of T cell clusters in autoimmune cytopenias. TRB was amplified by touch-down multiplex PCR, primer pools A and B combined. Each CDR3 protein gets one entry in TCRdb, which reprocessed the multiplex PCR reads and gives no DNA. Its table lists 4,500 to 6,500 distinct CDR3 sequences. TRB was amplified from 250 ng of peripheral blood genomic DNA per sample. These same data were also listed under a study on T cell repertoires in aging, cancer and after chemotherapy.

Specimen: peripheral blood. All receptors derive from a human donor in good health.

The rearrangement uses TRBV20-1 and TRBJ1-2; TCRdb picks TRBD1, but there is no DNA to check that call. The CDR3 totals 15 residues. CDR1 is DFQATT, CDR2 SNEGSKA, per germline (reference sequence). CDR3 sequence: CSAGRVGTGSYGYTF.

Considering frequency, this clonotype is medium-sized (0.01 to 0.1%). This chain links TRBV24-1 with TRBJ2-3; TCRdb gives TRBD1 as the D gene, but with no DNA this cannot be confirmed. Germline V gene data show CDR1 as KGHDR and CDR2 as SFDVKD. The CDR3 spans 16 residues. CDR3 residues: CATSDRGHQSTDTQYF.

Judged by frequency, this clonotype is medium-sized. V is TRBV18 and J is TRBJ2-5; TCRdb outputs TRBD1, but without DNA this stays unchecked. The CDR3 consists of 14 residues. CDR1 and CDR2 from the germline V gene are KGHSH and LQKENI. The CDR3 loop is CASSPSAGRETQYF.

This clonotype counts as medium-sized by frequency. The rearrangement uses TRBV20-1 and TRBJ2-5; TCRdb picks TRBD2, but there is no DNA to check that call. The CDR3 is made up of 13 amino acids. The germline V gene encodes CDR1 DFQATT and CDR2 SNEGSKA (reference sequence). The CDR3 sequence: CSATSGSQETQYF.

V is TRBV29-1 and J is TRBJ2-5. Germline V gives CDR1 SQVTM, CDR2 ANQGSEA. The length of the CDR3 is 13 residues. This CDR3 is CSVAVRQQETQYF.

This clonotype is medium-sized (0.01 to 0.1%) by frequency. The rearrangement uses TRBV27 and TRBJ2-2; TCRdb's assignment of TRBD2 cannot be checked, as there is no DNA. This CDR3 has 17 residues. CDR1 and CDR2 (germline): MNHEY, SMNVEV (reference sequence). CDR3 loop: CASSWAASGANTGELFF.

According to its frequency, this clonotype is medium-sized. The chain is built from TRBV27 and TRBJ2-1. The CDR3 has 14 amino acids. Per the germline V gene, CDR1 is MNHEY and CDR2 is SMNVEV (reference sequence). CDR3 amino acids: CASSLSDPSNEQFF.

Measured by frequency, this clonotype is medium-sized. The rearrangement joins TRBV10-3 to TRBJ2-2; TCRdb gives TRBD2 as the D gene, but with no DNA this cannot be confirmed. CDR3 length: 19 amino acids. Germline CDR1 is ENHRY and CDR2 is SYGVKD. CDR3 loop: CAISEGLGLAGVGTGELFF.

The chain uses TRBV13 and TRBJ1-1. Germline lookup yields CDR1 PRHDT and CDR2 FYEKMQ (reference sequence). The CDR3 runs to 14 residues. CDR3 residues: CASSFGQTNTEAFF.

Judged by frequency, this clonotype is medium-sized (0.01 to 0.1%). The rearrangement uses TRBV18 and TRBJ2-2; TCRdb calls TRBD1, which cannot be checked without DNA. The germline V gene encodes CDR1 KGHSH and CDR2 LQKENI. CDR3 length: 14 residues. The CDR3 here is CASSQQGSTGELFF.

This clonotype is medium-sized (0.01 to 0.1%) by frequency. The chain carries TRBV19 and TRBJ1-5; TCRdb picks TRBD1, but there is no DNA to check that call. Germline V CDR1 and CDR2: LNHDA, SQIVND (reference sequence). This CDR3 spans 15 amino acids. CDR3: CASSLVGERNQPQHF.

According to its frequency, this clonotype is medium-sized. This sequence joins TRBV6-5 and TRBJ2-5; TCRdb indicates TRBD2, and absent DNA this call remains unverified. The CDR3 sequence is 14 residues long. Germline V gene lookup returns CDR1 MNHEY and CDR2 SVGAGI. The CDR3 is CASSYTTSWETQYF.

Its frequency marks this clonotype as medium-sized (0.01 to 0.1%). V usage is TRBV15 and J usage is TRBJ2-1; the D call from TCRdb, TRBD2, cannot be confirmed without DNA. The CDR3 has 17 amino acids. The germline gives CDR1 LNHNV, CDR2 YYDKDF (reference sequence). Here the CDR3 reads CATSRGGLWELGNEQFF.

In terms of frequency, this clonotype is medium-sized. This chain connects TRBV27 to TRBJ1-6. Germline assignment: CDR1 MNHEY and CDR2 SMNVEV (reference sequence). The CDR3 contains 14 residues. The CDR3 region is CASSLTGYGSPLHF.

The chain joins TRBV24-1 to TRBJ2-7; the D call from TCRdb, TRBD2, cannot be confirmed without DNA. This CDR3 comprises 14 residues. Germline V gene data show CDR1 as KGHDR and CDR2 as SFDVKD. The CDR3 loop reads CATSGEGRLHEQYF.

Judged by frequency, this clonotype is medium-sized (0.01 to 0.1%). V usage is TRBV6-5 and J usage is TRBJ2-2; the D call of TRBD2 rests on TCRdb alone, since no DNA is present to check it. CDR3 length equals 15 residues. CDR1 is MNHEY and CDR2 is SVGAGI in the germline V gene. CDR3 sequence reads: CASSYGRRTTGELFF.

According to its frequency, this clonotype is medium-sized. This chain joins TRBV30 and TRBJ1-4; lacking DNA, the TRBD1 call made by TCRdb goes unchecked. The CDR3 has 14 residues. Germline V lookup: CDR1 GTSNPN, CDR2 SVGIG (reference sequence). CDR3: CAWTKGAGNEKLFF.

Frequency places this clonotype as large. The chain links TRBV6-5 to TRBJ2-5; as DNA is missing, the TRBD2 call by TCRdb cannot be tested. Germline V CDR1 and CDR2: MNHEY, SVGAGI. This CDR3 has 15 residues. The CDR3 is CASRPGYSGTETQYF.

This rearrangement joins TRBV10-1 to TRBJ2-1; TCRdb calls TRBD1, which cannot be checked without DNA. The CDR3 loop spans 13 amino acids. Germline assignment: CDR1 WNHNN and CDR2 SYGVQD (reference sequence). This chain's CDR3 is CASSESWDSIQFF.

This clonotype counts as medium-sized by frequency. The chain recombines TRBV5-6 with TRBJ2-5. Germline V gene sequence: CDR1 SGHDT, CDR2 YYEEEE. The length of the CDR3 is 12 residues. CDR3 in amino acids: CASSYKGETQYF. The full variable domain, its missing parts supplied by reference TRBV5-6 and TRBJ2-5, is DAGVTQSPTHLIKTRGQQVTLRCSPKSGHDTVSWYQQALGQGPQFIFQYYEEEERQRGNFPDRFSGHQFPNYSSELNVNALLLGDSALYLCASSYKGETQYFGPGTRLLVL.

This clonotype shows up as large by frequency. The chain combines TRBV24-1 with TRBJ2-2. This CDR3 has 15 amino acids. Germline V lookup: CDR1 KGHDR, CDR2 SFDVKD. CDR3 sequence: CATSESKWYTGELFF.